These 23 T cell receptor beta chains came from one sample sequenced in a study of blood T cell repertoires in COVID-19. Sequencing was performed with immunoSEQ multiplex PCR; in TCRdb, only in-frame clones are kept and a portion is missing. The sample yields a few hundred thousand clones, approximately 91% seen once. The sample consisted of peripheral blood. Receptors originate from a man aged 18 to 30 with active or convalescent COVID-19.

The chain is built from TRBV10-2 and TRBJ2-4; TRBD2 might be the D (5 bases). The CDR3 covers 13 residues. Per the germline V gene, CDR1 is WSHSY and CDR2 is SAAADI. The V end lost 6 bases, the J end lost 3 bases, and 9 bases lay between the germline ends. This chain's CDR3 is CASSPGYKNIQYF. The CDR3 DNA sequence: TGCGCCAGCAGCCCGGGGTACAAAAACATTCAGTACTTC.

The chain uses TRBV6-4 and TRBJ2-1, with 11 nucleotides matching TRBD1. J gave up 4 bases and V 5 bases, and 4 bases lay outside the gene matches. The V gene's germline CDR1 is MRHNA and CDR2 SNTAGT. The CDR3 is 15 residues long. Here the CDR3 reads CASSPGTGGYNEQFF. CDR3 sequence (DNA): TGTGCCAGCAGTCCCGGGACAGGGGGTTACAATGAGCAGTTCTTC.

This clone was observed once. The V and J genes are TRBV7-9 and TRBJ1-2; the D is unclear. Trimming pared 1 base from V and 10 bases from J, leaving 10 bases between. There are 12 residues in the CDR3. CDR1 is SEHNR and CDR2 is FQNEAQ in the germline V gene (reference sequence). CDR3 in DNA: TGTGCCAGCAGCTTAGACAGTTACCACTACACCTTC. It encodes CASSLDSYHYTF.

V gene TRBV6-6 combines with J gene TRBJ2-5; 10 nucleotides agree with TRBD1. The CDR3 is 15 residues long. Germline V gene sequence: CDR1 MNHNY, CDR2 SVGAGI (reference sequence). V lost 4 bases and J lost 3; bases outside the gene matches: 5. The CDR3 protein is CASSLGQGLEETQYF. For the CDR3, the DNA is TGTGCCAGCAGTTTGGGACAGGGGCTGGAAGAGACCCAGTACTTC.

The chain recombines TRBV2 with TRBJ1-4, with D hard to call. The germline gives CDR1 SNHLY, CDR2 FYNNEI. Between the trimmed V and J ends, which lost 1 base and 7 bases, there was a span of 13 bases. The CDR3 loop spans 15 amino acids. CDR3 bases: TGTGCCAGCAGTGAAGAGGCGGCGGGAGGTGAAAAACTGTTTTTT. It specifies CASSEEAAGGEKLFF.

CDR3 nucleotide sequence: TGTGCCAGCCTTTTGAGCACCGGGGAGCTGTTTTTT. This gives the protein CASLLSTGELFF. The V gene is TRBV12-3 or TRBV12-4, the J gene TRBJ2-2, with unresolved D. This CDR3 has 12 amino acids. V was pared by 8 bases and J by 4 bases, with 8 bases between.

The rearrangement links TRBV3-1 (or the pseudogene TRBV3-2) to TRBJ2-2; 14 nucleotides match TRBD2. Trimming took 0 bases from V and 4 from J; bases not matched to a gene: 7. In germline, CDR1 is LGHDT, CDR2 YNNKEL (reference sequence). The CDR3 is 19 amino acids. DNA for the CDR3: TGTGCCAGCAGCCAAGAGAGACTAGCGGGGGGGCCTCGCACCGGGGAGCTGTTTTTT. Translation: CASSQERLAGGPRTGELFF.

CDR3 DNA: TGTGCCAGCAGCCACCAGTCGGGGGGAGAGACCCAGTACTTC. Residues: CASSHQSGGETQYF. The V call is TRBV7-2, the J call TRBJ2-5; TRBD2 matches at 7 bases. Germline-derived CDR1 and CDR2 are SGHTA and FQGNSA. This CDR3 has 14 amino acids. The trim removed 5 bases at V and 4 bases at J, leaving 7 bases unmatched. The full variable domain, its missing parts supplied by reference TRBV7-2 and TRBJ2-5, is GAGVSQSPSNKVTEKGKDVELRCDPISGHTALYWYRQSLGQGLEFLIYFQGNSAPDKSGLPSDRFSAERTGGSVSTLTIQRTQQEDSAVYLCASSHQSGGETQYFGPGTRLLVL.

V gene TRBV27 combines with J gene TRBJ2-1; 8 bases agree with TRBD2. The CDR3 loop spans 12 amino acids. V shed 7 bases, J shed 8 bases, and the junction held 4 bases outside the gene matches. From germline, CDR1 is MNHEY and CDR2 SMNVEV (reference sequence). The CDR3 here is CASTGGRDEQFF. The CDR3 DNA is TGTGCCAGCACGGGGGGGCGGGATGAGCAGTTCTTC.

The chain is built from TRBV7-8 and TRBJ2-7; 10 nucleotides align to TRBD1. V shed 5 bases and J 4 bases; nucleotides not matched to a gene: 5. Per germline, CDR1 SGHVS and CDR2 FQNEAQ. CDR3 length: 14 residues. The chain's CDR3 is CASSTGTGVYEQYF. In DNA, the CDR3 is TGTGCCAGCAGCACCGGGACAGGGGTTTACGAGCAGTACTTC.

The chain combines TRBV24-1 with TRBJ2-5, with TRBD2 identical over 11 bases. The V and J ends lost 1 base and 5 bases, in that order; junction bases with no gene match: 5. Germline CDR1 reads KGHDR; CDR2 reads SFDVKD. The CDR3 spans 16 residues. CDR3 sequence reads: CATSDFGTSGGETQYF. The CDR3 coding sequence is TGTGCCACCAGTGATTTTGGGACTAGCGGTGGGGAGACCCAGTACTTC.

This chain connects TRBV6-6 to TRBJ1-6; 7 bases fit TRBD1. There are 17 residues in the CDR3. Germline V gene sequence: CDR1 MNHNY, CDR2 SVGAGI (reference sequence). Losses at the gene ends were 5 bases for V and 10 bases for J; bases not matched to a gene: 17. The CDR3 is CASSPLLTGRLGSPLHF. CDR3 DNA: TGTGCCAGCAGTCCCCTGTTGACAGGGCGGTTAGGATCACCCCTCCACTTT.

CDR3 in amino acids: CATSHRFRNTEAFF. In nucleotides, the CDR3 is TGTGCCACCAGCCATAGATTCCGGAACACTGAAGCTTTCTTT. The J gene is TRBJ1-1, the V gene TRBV24-1; D remains unclear. Germline V gene sequence: CDR1 KGHDR, CDR2 SFDVKD. Trimming removed 7 bases at V and 1 base at J, with 12 bases between. This CDR3 spans 14 amino acids.

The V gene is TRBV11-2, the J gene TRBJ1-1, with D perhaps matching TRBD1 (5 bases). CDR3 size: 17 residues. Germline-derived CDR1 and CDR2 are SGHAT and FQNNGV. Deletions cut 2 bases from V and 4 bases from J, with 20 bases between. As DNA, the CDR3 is TGTGCCAGCAGCTTATTCCATGGAGGGGACGGGGTCACTGAAGCTTTCTTT. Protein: CASSLFHGGDGVTEAFF.

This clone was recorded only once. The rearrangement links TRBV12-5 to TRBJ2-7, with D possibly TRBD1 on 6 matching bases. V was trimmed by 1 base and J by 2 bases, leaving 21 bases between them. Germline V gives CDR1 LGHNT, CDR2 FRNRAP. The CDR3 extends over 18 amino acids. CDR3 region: CASGLAPHSRTVAYEQYF. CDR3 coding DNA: TGTGCTAGTGGTTTGGCCCCCCACTCGAGGACAGTGGCCTACGAGCAGTACTTC. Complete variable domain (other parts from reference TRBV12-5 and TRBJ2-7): DARVTQTPRHKVTEMGQEVTMRCQPILGHNTVFWYRQTMMQGLELLAYFRNRAPLDDSGMPKDRFSAEMPDATLATLKIQPSEPRDSAVYFCASGLAPHSRTVAYEQYFGPGTRLTVT.

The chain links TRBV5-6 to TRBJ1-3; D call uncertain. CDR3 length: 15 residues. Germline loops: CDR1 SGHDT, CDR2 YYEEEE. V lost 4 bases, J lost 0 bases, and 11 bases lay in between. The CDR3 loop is CASSPRGTSGNTIYF. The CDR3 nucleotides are TGTGCCAGCAGCCCGAGAGGAACCTCTGGAAACACCATATATTTT.

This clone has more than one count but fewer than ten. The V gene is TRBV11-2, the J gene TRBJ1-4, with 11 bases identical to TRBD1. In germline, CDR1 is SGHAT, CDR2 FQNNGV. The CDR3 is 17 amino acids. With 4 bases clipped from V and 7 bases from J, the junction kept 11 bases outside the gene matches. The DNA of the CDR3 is TGTGCCAGCAGCTCCGGGACAGGGGGTGGGAGGGCTGAAAAACTGTTTTTT. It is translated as CASSSGTGGGRAEKLFF.

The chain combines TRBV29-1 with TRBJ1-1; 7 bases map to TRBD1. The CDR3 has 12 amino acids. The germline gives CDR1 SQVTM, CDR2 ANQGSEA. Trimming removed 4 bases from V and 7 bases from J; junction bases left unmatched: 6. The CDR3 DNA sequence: TGCAGCGTTGGTATCGGGGACAGTGAAGCTTTCTTT. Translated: CSVGIGDSEAFF.

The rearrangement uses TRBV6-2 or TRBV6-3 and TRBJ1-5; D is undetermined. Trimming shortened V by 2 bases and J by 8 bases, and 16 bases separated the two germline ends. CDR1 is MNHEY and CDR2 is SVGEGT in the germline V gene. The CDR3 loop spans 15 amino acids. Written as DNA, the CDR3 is TGTGCCAGCAGTTACGTAGTGTCAGCGGCTGAGCCCCAGCATTTT. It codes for CASSYVVSAAEPQHF.

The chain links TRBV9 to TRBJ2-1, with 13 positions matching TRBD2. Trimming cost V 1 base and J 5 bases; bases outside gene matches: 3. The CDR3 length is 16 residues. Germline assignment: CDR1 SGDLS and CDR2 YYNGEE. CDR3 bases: TGTGCCAGCAGCGTAAGCGGGACTAGCGGGAACAATGAGCAGTTCTTC. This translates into CASSVSGTSGNNEQFF.

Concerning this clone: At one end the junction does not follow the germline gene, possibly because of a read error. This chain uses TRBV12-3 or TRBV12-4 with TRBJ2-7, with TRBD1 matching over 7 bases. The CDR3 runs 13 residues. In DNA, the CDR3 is TGTGCCAGCAGGTTAGACAGGGCGGACGAGCAGTACTTC. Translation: CASRLDRADEQYF.

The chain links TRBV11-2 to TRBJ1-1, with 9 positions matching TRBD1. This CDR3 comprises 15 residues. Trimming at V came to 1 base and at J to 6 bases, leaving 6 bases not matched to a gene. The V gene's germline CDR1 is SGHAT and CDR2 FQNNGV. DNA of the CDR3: TGTGCCAGCAGCTTAGCGGGACAGGGTTTTTCTGAAGCTTTCTTT. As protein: CASSLAGQGFSEAFF. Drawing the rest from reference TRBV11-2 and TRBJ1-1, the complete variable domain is EAGVAQSPRYKIIEKRQSVAFWCNPISGHATLYWYQQILGQGPKLLIQFQNNGVVDDSQLPKDRFSAERLKGVDSTLKIQPAKLEDSAVYLCASSLAGQGFSEAFFGQGTRLTVV.

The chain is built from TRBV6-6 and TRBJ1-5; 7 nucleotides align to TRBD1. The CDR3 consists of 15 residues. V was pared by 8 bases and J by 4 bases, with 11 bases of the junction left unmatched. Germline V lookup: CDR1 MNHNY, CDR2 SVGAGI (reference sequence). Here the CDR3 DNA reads TGTGCCAGCGGATCCGGGACAGCGTTAAATCAGCCCCAGCATTTT. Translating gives CASGSGTALNQPQHF.